This TCR beta chain was recovered during a study of identical twins. The study, taken as a whole, reports: Model-predicted out-of-frame TCR alpha sharing fell below observed values in monozygotic twins.

For this clonotype: Antigen specificity is unknown.

Germline-derived CDR1 and CDR2 are SGHRS and YFSETQ. Trimming cost V 4 bases and J 4 bases; bases outside gene matches: 7. The CDR3 length is 14 residues. TCRdb processed the 5' RACE reads anew with MiXCR; each CDR3 protein has one entry. The data hold hundreds of thousands of distinct CDR3 sequences, with 8.6% observed a single time. The sample was also reused in another study, on yellow fever vaccine responses in identical twins.

Sequencing was carried out using PBMCs. The sequence came from a woman younger than 30 in good health. The chain uses TRBV5-1 and TRBJ2-7, with TRBD1 identical over 8 bases. The CDR3 is CASSATGAQYEQYF. CDR3 DNA: TGCGCCAGCAGCGCGACAGGGGCCCAATACGAGCAGTACTTC. The whole variable domain, filled in from reference TRBV5-1 and TRBJ2-7, reads KAGVTQTPRYLIKTRGQQVTLSCSPISGHRSVSWYQQTPGQGLQFLFEYFSETQRNKGNFPGRFSGRQFSNSRSEMNVSTLELGDSALYLCASSATGAQYEQYFGPGTRLTVT.